These 16 T cell receptor beta chains were all obtained from the same sample, sequenced in a study of blood T cells in healthy people across ages. For the second PCR, which ran for roughly 7 to 11 cycles, a sample-barcoded 5' primer and a J-beta primer mix were used. One entry per CDR3 protein, called by TCRdb with MiXCR from the 5' RACE reads. The table includes around 1.7 million distinct CDR3 sequences, approximately 28% detected once. The specimen sequenced was blood. These TCRs come from a woman aged 25 to 39 in good health.

As to this clonotype: One end of the junction fails to match germline, which may point to a read error. V gene TRBV7-3 combines with J gene TRBJ1-1; 8 bases are a match to TRBD1. CDR1 and CDR2 (germline): SGHTA, FQGTGA. This CDR3 is 13 amino acids long. The CDR3 nucleotides read TGTGCCAGCGGCTTCCAGGGGGCCACTGAAGCTTTCTTT. Its translation is CASGFQGATEAFF.

This clonotype came up many times. The DNA for the CDR3 is TGCAGTGCCCCATCCGGGACAGGGTTTTCCTCACCCCTCCACTTT. Protein product: CSAPSGTGFSSPLHF. This rearrangement joins TRBV20-1 to TRBJ1-6; the match to TRBD1 covers 9 bases. CDR3 length: 15 residues. V shed 6 bases, J shed 10 bases, and the junction held 13 bases outside the gene matches. Germline V lookup: CDR1 DFQATT, CDR2 SNEGSKA (reference sequence).

This clonotype was seen more than once but under ten times. The V and J genes are TRBV6-5 and TRBJ2-3; D remains ambiguous. The V end was cut by 8 bases, the J end by 3 bases, with 9 bases between. CDR1 and CDR2 from the germline V gene are MNHEY and SVGAGI. The CDR3 spans 12 residues. Written as DNA, the CDR3 is TGTGCCAGCGGTGTAGGGACAGATACGCAGTATTTT. This translates into CASGVGTDTQYF.

This chain connects TRBV20-1 to TRBJ2-5; D is tentatively TRBD1 or TRBD2 (5 bases each). V lost 0 bases to trimming and J lost 4 bases, with 9 bases between them. The germline V gene has CDR1 DFQATT and CDR2 SNEGSKA (reference sequence). The CDR3 has 13 amino acids. This chain's CDR3 is CSARDGTGETQYF. CDR3 DNA sequence: TGCAGTGCTAGAGATGGGACCGGAGAGACCCAGTACTTC.

This chain joins TRBV29-1 and TRBJ1-3, with unresolved D. Germline V lookup: CDR1 SQVTM, CDR2 ANQGSEA. The CDR3 sequence is 12 residues long. Trimming left V 5 bases short and J 4 bases short, with 9 bases between. The CDR3 DNA reads TGCAGCGTTAGCCCAGACGGAAACACCATATATTTT. Protein: CSVSPDGNTIYF.

The rearrangement uses TRBV28 and TRBJ1-2, with 8 nucleotides matching TRBD1. Per germline, CDR1 MDHEN and CDR2 SYDVKM. This CDR3 is 14 amino acids long. V was pared by 5 bases and J by 7 bases, with 9 bases of the junction left unmatched. This CDR3 is CASSPDRVLGGYTF. CDR3 nucleotide sequence: TGTGCCAGCAGTCCGGACAGGGTCTTAGGTGGCTACACCTTC.

V usage is TRBV12-3 or TRBV12-4 and J usage is TRBJ1-2; D gene uncertain. The ends were cut back, 2 bases at V and 8 bases at J, with 12 bases in the middle. The CDR3 loop spans 13 amino acids. CDR3 protein: CASSLRLERGYTF. DNA for the CDR3: TGTGCCAGCAGTTTAAGGCTGGAAAGGGGCTACACCTTC.

This clonotype was observed at least ten times. The rearrangement uses TRBV5-6 and TRBJ1-6; D may be TRBD1 (5 bases). Germline CDR1 SGHDT, CDR2 YYEEEE. This CDR3 spans 13 amino acids. V gave up 5 bases and J gave up 8 bases, with 11 bases separating them. CDR3 protein: CASSSRVYSPLHF. CDR3 DNA sequence: TGTGCCAGCAGTTCCAGGGTATATTCACCCCTCCACTTT. The full variable domain, with the rest looked up from reference TRBV5-6 and TRBJ1-6, is DAGVTQSPTHLIKTRGQQVTLRCSPKSGHDTVSWYQQALGQGPQFIFQYYEEEERQRGNFPDRFSGHQFPNYSSELNVNALLLGDSALYLCASSSRVYSPLHFGNGTRLTVT.

This clonotype has a handful of counts. The chain has TRBV28 and TRBJ2-2; 12 bases fit TRBD1. The CDR3 runs 15 residues. Germline V gene sequence: CDR1 MDHEN, CDR2 SYDVKM. With 6 bases clipped from V and 6 bases from J, the junction kept 5 bases outside the gene matches. The CDR3 region has the DNA TGTGCCAGCAGGGGGACAGGGGGCTTTGCCGGGGAGCTGTTTTTT. Translation gives CASRGTGGFAGELFF.

The rearrangement links TRBV7-2 to TRBJ1-5, with 7 bases aligning to TRBD1. With V trimmed by 5 bases and J by 6 bases, 13 bases remained unmatched. CDR1 is SGHTA and CDR2 is FQGNSA in the germline V gene. This CDR3 contains 16 residues. CDR3 region: CASSTHTTGMGQPQHF. Here the CDR3 DNA reads TGTGCCAGCAGCACCCACACGACAGGGATGGGTCAGCCCCAGCATTTT.

The chain joins TRBV11-2 to TRBJ2-2; TRBD1 matches at 9 bases. The CDR3 has 14 amino acids. J was trimmed by 1 base and V by 7 bases; bases with no gene match: 1. The germline V gene has CDR1 SGHAT and CDR2 FQNNGV. The CDR3 coding sequence is TGTGCCAGCAAGGGACAGGGGAACACCGGGGAGCTGTTTTTT. It translates to CASKGQGNTGELFF.

Worth noting for this clonotype: The junction departs from the called germline gene at one end, perhaps through a read error. The chain employs TRBV20-1 and TRBJ1-2; maybe TRBD1 (6 bases). This CDR3 spans 14 amino acids. Germline V gene data show CDR1 as DFQATT and CDR2 as SNEGSKA (reference sequence). The DNA of the CDR3 is TGCAGTGCTAGAAACGGACAGATCTCGAGTGACTACACCTTT. As protein: CSARNGQISSDYTF.

This sequence joins TRBV28 and TRBJ1-5; maybe TRBD1 (5 bases). Germline loops: CDR1 MDHEN, CDR2 SYDVKM. This CDR3 spans 15 amino acids. Between the trimmed V and J ends, which lost 6 bases and 7 bases, there was a span of 19 bases. CDR3 DNA sequence: TGTGCCAGCAGCCCGGGGGGATGGGCGGGGCAGCCCCAGCATTTT. It yields the protein CASSPGGWAGQPQHF.

This clonotype was recorded many times. V and J are TRBV11-2 and TRBJ2-1; 8 bases line up with TRBD2. This CDR3 contains 14 residues. The V segment lost 5 bases and the J segment 3 bases; nucleotides outside the gene matches: 3. Per germline, CDR1 SGHAT and CDR2 FQNNGV. The DNA for the CDR3 is TGTGCCAGCAGCCTCGGGACTAGCTACAATGAGCAGTTCTTC. Translated, it gives CASSLGTSYNEQFF.

This chain joins TRBV2 and TRBJ1-1; possible D gene TRBD1, 5 bases. Trimming removed 8 bases at V and 2 bases at J, with 15 bases between. Germline values: CDR1 SNHLY, CDR2 FYNNEI. The CDR3 totals 14 residues. The CDR3: CASSQFGGNTEAFF. In DNA form, the CDR3 reads TGTGCCAGCTCCCAATTCGGGGGTAACACTGAAGCTTTCTTT.

This clonotype was detected many times. J is TRBJ2-7 and V is TRBV20-1; TRBD2 matches 11 bases. The germline CDR1 and CDR2 sequences are DFQATT and SNEGSKA (reference sequence). The CDR3 has 14 amino acids. With 6 bases clipped from V and 0 bases from J, the junction kept 4 bases outside the gene matches. CDR3 nucleotides: TGCAGTGCAACGACTAGCGGGAACTCCTACGAGCAGTACTTC. This codes for CSATTSGNSYEQYF.